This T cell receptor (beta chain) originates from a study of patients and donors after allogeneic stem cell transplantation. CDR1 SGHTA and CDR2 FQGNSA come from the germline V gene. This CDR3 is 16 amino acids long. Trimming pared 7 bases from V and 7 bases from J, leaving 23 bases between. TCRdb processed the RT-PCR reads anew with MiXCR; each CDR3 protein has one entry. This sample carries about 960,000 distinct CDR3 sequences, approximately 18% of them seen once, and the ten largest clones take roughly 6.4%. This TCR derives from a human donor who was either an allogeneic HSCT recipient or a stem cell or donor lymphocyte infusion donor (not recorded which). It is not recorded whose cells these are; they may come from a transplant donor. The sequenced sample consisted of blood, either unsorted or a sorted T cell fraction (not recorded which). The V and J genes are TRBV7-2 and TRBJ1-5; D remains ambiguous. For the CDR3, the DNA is TGTGCCAGCACCCCAGGAGATAAGCAAAGGAGGCAGCCCCAGCATTTT. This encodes CASTPGDKQRRQPQHF. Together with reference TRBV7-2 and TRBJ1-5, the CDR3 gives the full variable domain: GAGVSQSPSNKVTEKGKDVELRCDPISGHTALYWYRQSLGQGLEFLIYFQGNSAPDKSGLPSDRFSAERTGGSVSTLTIQRTQQEDSAVYLCASTPGDKQRRQPQHFGDGTRLSIL.